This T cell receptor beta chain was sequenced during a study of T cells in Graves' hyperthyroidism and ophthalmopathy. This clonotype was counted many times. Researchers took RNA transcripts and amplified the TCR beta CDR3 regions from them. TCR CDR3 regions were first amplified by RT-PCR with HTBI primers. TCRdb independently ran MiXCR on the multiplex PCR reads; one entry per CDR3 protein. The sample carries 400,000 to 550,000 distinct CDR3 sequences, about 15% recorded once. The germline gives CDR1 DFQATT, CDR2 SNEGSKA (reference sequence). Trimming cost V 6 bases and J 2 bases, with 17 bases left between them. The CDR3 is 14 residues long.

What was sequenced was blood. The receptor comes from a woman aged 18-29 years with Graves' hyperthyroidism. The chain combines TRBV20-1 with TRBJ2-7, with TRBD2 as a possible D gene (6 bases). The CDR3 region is CSAELAATPYEQYF. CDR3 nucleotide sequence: TGCAGTGCAGAACTAGCCGCGACCCCCTACGAGCAGTACTTC.